These 32 T cell receptor beta chains came from one sample sequenced in a study of control samples from healthy donors and cancer patients. The table came from immunoSEQ multiplex PCR; TCRdb's copy has only in-frame clones and leaves some out. Among over 150,000 clones, approximately 92% were seen once, and the ten largest hold roughly 1.6%. The sequencing input was blood. These receptors all come from a man aged 18 to 35 in good health.

The J gene is TRBJ1-2, the V gene TRBV4-2; D uncertain. This CDR3 region has 14 residues. The germline gives CDR1 LGHNA, CDR2 YNFKEQ. V dropped 0 bases and J dropped 1 base, with 6 bases sitting between them. CDR3 DNA sequence: TGTGCCAGCAGCCAAGAACTGCTTAACTATGGCTACACCTTC. Its translation is CASSQELLNYGYTF.

V gene TRBV10-3 combines with J gene TRBJ2-5, with D maybe TRBD1 (6 bases). From germline, CDR1 is ENHRY and CDR2 SYGVKD. The CDR3 is 13 residues long. The ends were cut back, 11 bases at V and 3 bases at J, with 16 bases in the middle. DNA for the CDR3: TGTGCCGCCTCCGGGACAAGTGAAGAGACCCAGTACTTC. Translated: CAASGTSEETQYF.

Comment on this clone: The DNA is left out, because the CDR3 cannot be placed on it with certainty; the CDR3 is given as TCRdb lists it. The chain uses TRBV21-1 and TRBJ2-6; the table's D call of TRBD1 was not tested on the DNA. TRBV21-1 is classified as a pseudogene. The CDR3 sequence runs 20 residues, both termini included. The CDR3 spells CASSPILDRGFGSGANVLTF.

This clone was counted a single time. V gene TRBV12-3 or TRBV12-4 combines with J gene TRBJ1-3; the D is unclear. Deletions cut 6 bases from V and 4 bases from J, with 10 bases between. The CDR3 is 13 amino acids. In DNA form, the CDR3 reads TGTGCCAGCAGACCGACGAAAGGAAACACCATATATTTT. This codes for CASRPTKGNTIYF.

V usage is TRBV19 and J usage is TRBJ2-7; D is possibly TRBD1 (6 bases). Trimming left V 6 bases short and J 3 bases short, with 15 bases between. This CDR3 contains 14 residues. Looked up from germline, CDR1 is LNHDA and CDR2 is SQIVND (reference sequence). DNA for the CDR3: TGTGCCAGTAGCGCCGGGACAAGGTACTACGAGCAGTACTTC. This gives the protein CASSAGTRYYEQYF.

V usage is TRBV9 and J usage is TRBJ2-5, with TRBD1 matching over 7 bases. Trimming took 4 bases from V and 2 from J; bases not matched to a gene: 8. The germline V gene has CDR1 SGDLS and CDR2 YYNGEE. CDR3 size: 15 residues. This CDR3 is CASSPTGARQETQYF. CDR3 DNA: TGTGCCAGCAGCCCTACAGGGGCGAGGCAAGAGACCCAGTACTTC. The variable domain in full, with the rest retrieved from reference TRBV9 and TRBJ2-5, is DSGVTQTPKHLITATGQRVTLRCSPRSGDLSVYWYQQSLDQGLQFLIQYYNGEERAKGNILERFSAQQFPDLHSELNLSSLELGDSALYFCASSPTGARQETQYFGPGTRLLVL.

The sample holds a few counts of this clone. The chain uses TRBV18 and TRBJ2-7, with D possibly being TRBD2 (5 bases). The germline V gene has CDR1 KGHSH and CDR2 LQKENI. Trimming took 3 bases from V and 2 from J, leaving 8 bases between them. The CDR3 spans 13 residues. CDR3 sequence: CASSPETTYEQYF. CDR3 nucleotides: TGTGCCAGCTCACCGGAGACTACCTACGAGCAGTACTTC.

The chain recombines TRBV3-1 (or the pseudogene TRBV3-2) with TRBJ2-3; 13 bases are a match to TRBD2. This CDR3 has 15 amino acids. Germline V CDR1 and CDR2: LGHDT, YNNKEL (reference sequence). The V gene end was trimmed by 5 bases and the J gene end by 4 bases; junction bases not matched to a gene: 3. The CDR3 DNA follows: TGTGCCAGCAGCGTTGGGACTAGCGGGGCAGATACGCAGTATTTT. It specifies CASSVGTSGADTQYF.

The chain recombines TRBV7-3 with TRBJ2-5; D might be TRBD1 (7 bases). Looked up from germline, CDR1 is SGHTA and CDR2 is FQGTGA. CDR3 size: 16 residues. The V gene lost 4 bases and the J gene lost 5 bases, with 20 bases spanning the gap. The DNA of the CDR3 is TGTGCCAGCAGCTCGCTTCCCAGGGGGAGCGGGGAGACCCAGTACTTC. Encoded protein: CASSSLPRGSGETQYF.

The chain carries TRBV12-5 and TRBJ2-6, with D uncertain. This CDR3 region has 15 residues. Per the germline V gene, CDR1 is LGHNT and CDR2 is FRNRAP. V lost 7 bases and J 0 bases, leaving 10 bases between the germline ends. CDR3 coding DNA: TGTGCTAGTGCCGCAGTAACCTCTGGGGCCAACGTCCTGACTTTC. Translation gives CASAAVTSGANVLTF. The whole variable domain, filled in from reference TRBV12-5 and TRBJ2-6, reads DARVTQTPRHKVTEMGQEVTMRCQPILGHNTVFWYRQTMMQGLELLAYFRNRAPLDDSGMPKDRFSAEMPDATLATLKIQPSEPRDSAVYFCASAAVTSGANVLTFGAGSRLTVL.

The chain uses TRBV5-1 and TRBJ2-5; 9 nucleotides line up with TRBD1. V shed 0 bases, J shed 4 bases, and the junction held 13 bases outside the gene matches. CDR3 length: 18 residues. Germline V gene data show CDR1 as SGHRS and CDR2 as YFSETQ. For the CDR3, the DNA is TGCGCCAGCAGCTTGGGCCCGTCCCGGGACAGGGTAAGAGAGACCCAGTACTTC. Protein product: CASSLGPSRDRVRETQYF.

The chain couples TRBV5-4 to TRBJ2-3, with 11 nucleotides matching TRBD2. This CDR3 is built from 15 residues. Germline V gene data show CDR1 as SGHNT and CDR2 as YYREEE (reference sequence). V shed 6 bases and J 6 bases; nucleotides not matched to a gene: 9. The CDR3 loop is CASTLAGEVGDTQYF. For the CDR3, the DNA is TGTGCCAGCACACTAGCGGGGGAGGTCGGGGATACGCAGTATTTT.

The chain has TRBV5-1 and TRBJ2-3, with 11 bases aligning to TRBD2. The V gene's germline CDR1 is SGHRS and CDR2 YFSETQ. This CDR3 has 16 amino acids. Trimming cost V 5 bases and J 1 base; bases outside gene matches: 6. The CDR3 nucleotides are TGCGCCAGCAGTTCTCTGACTAGCGGGGGCACAGATACGCAGTATTTT. As protein: CASSSLTSGGTDTQYF.

In its sample, this clone was seen once. This sequence joins TRBV7-2 and TRBJ1-2; the D is unclear. The ends were cut back, 5 bases at V and 8 bases at J, with 12 bases in the middle. The CDR3 covers 12 residues. Germline loops: CDR1 SGHTA, CDR2 FQGNSA. The CDR3 nucleotides are TGTGCCAGCAGCCCCAGGACCAGCGGCTACACCTTC. Amino acid sequence: CASSPRTSGYTF.

V gene TRBV5-8 combines with J gene TRBJ1-1; D remains ambiguous. The V and J ends lost 2 bases and 4 bases respectively, with 12 bases between them. Per the germline V gene, CDR1 is SGHTS and CDR2 is YDEGEE. This CDR3 is built from 14 residues. The CDR3 loop is CASSFISGGTEAFF. CDR3 DNA: TGTGCCAGCAGCTTTATCAGTGGTGGCACTGAAGCTTTCTTT.

The chain couples TRBV21-1 to TRBJ2-1. TRBV21-1 is a listed pseudogene. The length of the CDR3 is 17 residues. As DNA, the CDR3 is TGTGCCAGCAGCGGCGGGGACAAGAGGCGCTCCTACAATGAGCAGTTCTTC. Translation: CASSGGDKRRSYNEQFF.

The chain has TRBV25-1 and TRBJ2-1, with D perhaps being TRBD1 or TRBD2 (5 bases each). The CDR3 totals 13 residues. The germline V gene has CDR1 MGHDK and CDR2 SYGVNS. Trimming took off 3 bases at V and 9 bases at J, with 12 bases between the two ends. The CDR3 region has the DNA TGTGCCAGCAGTGATCAGGGAGTTAGTGAGCAGTTCTTC. Translating gives CASSDQGVSEQFF.

The chain couples TRBV6-5 to TRBJ2-7; TRBD2 is a possible D gene (5 bases). The V end lost 7 bases, the J end lost 1 base, and 11 bases lay between the germline ends. Germline loops: CDR1 MNHEY, CDR2 SVGAGI. The CDR3 is 13 residues long. The CDR3 region has the DNA TGTGCCAGCATTACCAGCGGTTCCTACGAGCAGTACTTC. This encodes CASITSGSYEQYF.

The V gene is TRBV24-1, the J gene TRBJ1-2; TRBD1 agrees at 7 bases. The ends lost 0 bases at V and 4 bases at J; junction bases unmatched: 7. The length of the CDR3 is 16 residues. Germline CDR1 reads KGHDR; CDR2 reads SFDVKD. The DNA of the CDR3 is TGTGCCACCAGTGATTTGCAGGCACAGGGGTCCTATGGCTACACCTTC. Protein product: CATSDLQAQGSYGYTF.

In DNA form, the CDR3 reads TGTGCCAGTAAACCGGACAGGGGCTGGACTGAAGCTTTCTTT. This codes for CASKPDRGWTEAFF. This rearrangement joins TRBV19 to TRBJ1-1, with 9 bases that match TRBD1. V was pared by 7 bases and J by 5 bases, with 8 bases of the junction left unmatched. Germline CDR1 LNHDA, CDR2 SQIVND (reference sequence). This CDR3 is 14 amino acids long.

The rearrangement uses TRBV6-5 and TRBJ2-2; D perhaps matches TRBD1 (6 bases). V shed 8 bases and J shed 1 base, with 11 bases lying between them. The CDR3 runs 14 residues. CDR1 MNHEY and CDR2 SVGAGI come from the germline V gene. The CDR3: CASSTGLNTGELFF. The DNA of the CDR3 is TGTGCCAGCTCAACAGGGTTGAACACCGGGGAGCTGTTTTTT.

The rearrangement joins TRBV28 to TRBJ1-2; a possible D gene is TRBD1 (5 bases). The CDR3 runs 14 residues. Germline CDR1 and CDR2: MDHEN and SYDVKM. Trimming shortened V by 1 base and J by 3 bases, and 9 bases separated the two germline ends. The CDR3 region is CASSLLRGDYGYTF. The CDR3 DNA is TGTGCCAGCAGTTTATTGCGGGGGGACTATGGCTACACCTTC.

This clone was observed once. J is TRBJ1-5 and V is TRBV2; D uncertain. This CDR3 region has 16 residues. Germline CDR1 SNHLY, CDR2 FYNNEI. With 4 bases removed from V and 4 bases from J, the gap between germline ends came to 17 bases. The CDR3 DNA is TGTGCCAGCAGTGCATTGATCGGGAGCCCAAATCAGCCCCAGCATTTT. This codes for CASSALIGSPNQPQHF. Variable domain in full (rest from reference TRBV2 and TRBJ1-5): EPEVTQTPSHQVTQMGQEVILRCVPISNHLYFYWYRQILGQKVEFLVSFYNNEISEKSEIFDDQFSVERPDGSNFTLKIRSTKLEDSAMYFCASSALIGSPNQPQHFGDGTRLSIL.

The chain uses TRBV7-9 and TRBJ1-1, with no clear D. The V end was cut by 5 bases, the J end by 7 bases, with 14 bases between. The germline V gene has CDR1 SEHNR and CDR2 FQNEAQ (reference sequence). The CDR3 has 13 amino acids. The DNA of the CDR3 is TGTGCCAGCAGCCCGAGTTTGGGCGGTGAAGCTTTCTTT. It codes for CASSPSLGGEAFF.

This sequence joins TRBV5-1 and TRBJ2-7, with 7 bases fitting TRBD2. After removal of 2 bases from V and 0 bases from J, the junction contained 2 bases not matched to a gene. CDR1 and CDR2 from the germline V gene are SGHRS and YFSETQ. The CDR3 contains 14 residues. The CDR3 here is CASSFGGVSYEQYF. The CDR3 DNA is TGCGCCAGCAGCTTTGGGGGGGTCTCCTACGAGCAGTACTTC.

The chain recombines TRBV12-3 or TRBV12-4 with TRBJ2-7; TRBD2 agrees at 9 bases. The CDR3 has 13 amino acids. The trim removed 6 bases at V and 5 bases at J, leaving 5 bases unmatched. CDR3 loop: CASRSGTSNEQYF. The CDR3 bases are TGTGCCAGCAGATCGGGGACTAGCAACGAGCAGTACTTC.

V gene TRBV7-9 combines with J gene TRBJ2-7, with D hard to call. The CDR3 is made up of 12 amino acids. The germline V and J ends were trimmed by 6 bases and 1 base, with 7 bases remaining between them. Germline CDR1 reads SEHNR; CDR2 reads FQNEAQ (reference sequence). The CDR3 loop is CASRNRSYEQYF. CDR3 DNA: TGTGCCAGCAGAAACCGTTCCTACGAGCAGTACTTC.

The gene calls are TRBV2 and TRBJ1-1; D may be TRBD1 (6 bases). The CDR3 consists of 12 residues. Trimming cost V 7 bases and J 7 bases, with 13 bases left between them. Per the germline V gene, CDR1 is SNHLY and CDR2 is FYNNEI. CDR3 sequence reads: CASNPGHLEAFF. The DNA for the CDR3 is TGTGCCAGCAACCCGGGACACCTTGAAGCTTTCTTT. Based on the CDR3 plus reference TRBV2 and TRBJ1-1, the full variable domain is EPEVTQTPSHQVTQMGQEVILRCVPISNHLYFYWYRQILGQKVEFLVSFYNNEISEKSEIFDDQFSVERPDGSNFTLKIRSTKLEDSAMYFCASNPGHLEAFFGQGTRLTVV.

The chain couples TRBV6-7 to TRBJ1-5, with D unclear. TRBV6-7 counts as an open reading frame of uncertain function. Trimming removed 9 bases from V and 5 bases from J, with 8 bases in between. This CDR3 spans 11 amino acids. The CDR3 region has the DNA TGTGCCAGTATGAAATATCAGCCCCAGCATTTT. Its translation is CASMKYQPQHF.

The genes are TRBV19 and TRBJ1-3; tentatively, D is TRBD1 (6 bases). Germline-derived CDR1 and CDR2 are LNHDA and SQIVND (reference sequence). CDR3 length: 15 residues. V was trimmed by 2 bases and J by 0 bases, leaving 8 bases between them. The CDR3 is CASSIRDNSGNTIYF. The DNA of the CDR3 is TGTGCCAGTAGTATACGGGACAACTCTGGAAACACCATATATTTT.

The genes are TRBV14 and TRBJ1-2; 7 nucleotides align to TRBD1. The CDR3 loop spans 14 amino acids. The germline V gene encodes CDR1 SGHDN and CDR2 FVKESK. J gave up 2 bases and V 9 bases, and 9 bases lay outside the gene matches. Here the CDR3 reads CARGNRGPNYGYTF. The CDR3 DNA reads TGTGCCAGGGGAAACAGGGGTCCCAACTATGGCTACACCTTC.

The chain has TRBV6-1 and TRBJ1-3, with unresolved D. V was clipped by 0 bases and J by 6 bases, with 3 bases between them. The CDR3 contains 12 residues. CDR1 is MNHNS and CDR2 is SASEGT in the germline V gene. CDR3 protein: CASSEAQNTIYF. DNA of the CDR3: TGTGCCAGCAGTGAAGCTCAAAACACCATATATTTT.